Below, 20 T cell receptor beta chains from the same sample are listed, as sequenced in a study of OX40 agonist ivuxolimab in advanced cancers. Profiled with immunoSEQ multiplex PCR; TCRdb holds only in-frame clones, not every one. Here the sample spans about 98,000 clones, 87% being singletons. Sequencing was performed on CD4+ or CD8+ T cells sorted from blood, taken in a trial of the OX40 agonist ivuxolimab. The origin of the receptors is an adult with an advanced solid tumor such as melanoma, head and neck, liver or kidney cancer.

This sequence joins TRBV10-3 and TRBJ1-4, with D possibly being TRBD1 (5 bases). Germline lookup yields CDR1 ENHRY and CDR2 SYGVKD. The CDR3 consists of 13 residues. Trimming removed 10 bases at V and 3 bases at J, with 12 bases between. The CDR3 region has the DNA TGTGCCACCCGACAGCTTTCTAATGAAAAACTGTTTTTT. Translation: CATRQLSNEKLFF.

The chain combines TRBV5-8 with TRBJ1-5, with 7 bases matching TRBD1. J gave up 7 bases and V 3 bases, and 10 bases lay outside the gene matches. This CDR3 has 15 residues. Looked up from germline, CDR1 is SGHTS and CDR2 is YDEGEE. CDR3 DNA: TGTGCCAGCAGCTGGGGACAGTCCCTTGGACAGCCCCAGCATTTT. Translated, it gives CASSWGQSLGQPQHF.

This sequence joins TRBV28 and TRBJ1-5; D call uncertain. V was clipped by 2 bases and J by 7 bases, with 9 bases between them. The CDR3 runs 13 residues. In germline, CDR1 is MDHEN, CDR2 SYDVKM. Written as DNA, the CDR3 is TGTGCCAGCAGTTTAGCCGCGAGGCAGCCCCAGCATTTT. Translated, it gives CASSLAARQPQHF. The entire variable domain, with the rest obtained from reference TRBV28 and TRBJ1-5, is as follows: DVKVTQSSRYLVKRTGEKVFLECVQDMDHENMFWYRQDPGLGLRLIYFSYDVKMKEKGDIPEGYSVSREKKERFSLILESASTNQTSMYLCASSLAARQPQHFGDGTRLSIL.

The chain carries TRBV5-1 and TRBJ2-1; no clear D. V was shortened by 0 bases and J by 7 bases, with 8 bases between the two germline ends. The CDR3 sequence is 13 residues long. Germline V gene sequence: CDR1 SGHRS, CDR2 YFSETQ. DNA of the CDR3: TGCGCCAGCAGCTTGGTAGTGGGGAATGAGCAGTTCTTC. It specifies CASSLVVGNEQFF. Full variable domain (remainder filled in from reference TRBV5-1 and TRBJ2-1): KAGVTQTPRYLIKTRGQQVTLSCSPISGHRSVSWYQQTPGQGLQFLFEYFSETQRNKGNFPGRFSGRQFSNSRSEMNVSTLELGDSALYLCASSLVVGNEQFFGPGTRLTVL.

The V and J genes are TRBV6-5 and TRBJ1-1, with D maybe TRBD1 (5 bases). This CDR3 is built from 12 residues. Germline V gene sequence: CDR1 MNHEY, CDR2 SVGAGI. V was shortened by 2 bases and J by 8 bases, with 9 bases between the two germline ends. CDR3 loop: CASSYVAGEAFF. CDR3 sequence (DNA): TGTGCCAGCAGTTACGTGGCAGGGGAAGCTTTCTTT.

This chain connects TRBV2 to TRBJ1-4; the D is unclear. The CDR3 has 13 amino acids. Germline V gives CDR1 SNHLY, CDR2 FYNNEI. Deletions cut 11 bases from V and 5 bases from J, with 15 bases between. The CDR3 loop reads CAAAGRENEKLFF. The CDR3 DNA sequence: TGTGCCGCCGCTGGGAGGGAAAATGAAAAACTGTTTTTT.

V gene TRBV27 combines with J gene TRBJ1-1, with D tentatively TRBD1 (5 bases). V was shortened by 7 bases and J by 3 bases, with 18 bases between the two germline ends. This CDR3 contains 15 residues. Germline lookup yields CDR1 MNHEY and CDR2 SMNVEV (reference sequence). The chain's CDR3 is CASKGGAAQDTEAFF. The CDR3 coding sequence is TGTGCCAGCAAGGGAGGGGCGGCCCAAGACACTGAAGCTTTCTTT.

CDR3 nucleotide sequence: TGTGCCAGCAGCCCCACCCGGGGGCCGGCCTACAATGAGCAGTTCTTC. Protein sequence: CASSPTRGPAYNEQFF. This chain joins TRBV5-6 and TRBJ2-1; either TRBD1 or TRBD2 may fit D (6 bases each). Germline values: CDR1 SGHDT, CDR2 YYEEEE. The V gene lost 4 bases and the J gene lost 2 bases, with 16 bases spanning the gap. The CDR3 sequence is 16 residues long.

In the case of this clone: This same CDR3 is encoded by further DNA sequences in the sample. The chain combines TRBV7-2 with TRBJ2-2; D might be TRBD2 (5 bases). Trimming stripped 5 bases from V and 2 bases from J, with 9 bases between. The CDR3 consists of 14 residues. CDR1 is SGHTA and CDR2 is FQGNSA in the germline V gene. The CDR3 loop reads CASSLGLNTGELFF. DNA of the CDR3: TGTGCCAGCAGCCTCGGACTTAACACCGGGGAGCTGTTTTTT.

The DNA of the CDR3 is TGTGCCAGCCTACGACAGGGCCTCAATGAGCAGTTCTTC. Residues: CASLRQGLNEQFF. This chain connects TRBV28 to TRBJ2-1, with TRBD1 matching over 7 bases. This CDR3 has 13 residues. Germline V CDR1 and CDR2: MDHEN, SYDVKM. J was trimmed by 6 bases and V by 8 bases; bases with no gene match: 7.

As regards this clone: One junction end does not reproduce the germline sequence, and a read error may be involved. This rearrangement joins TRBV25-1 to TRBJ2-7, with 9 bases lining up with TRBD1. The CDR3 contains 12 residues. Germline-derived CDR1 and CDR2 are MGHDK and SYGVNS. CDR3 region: CASSDLTRDRVF. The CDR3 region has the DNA TGTGCCAGCAGTGATTTAACCCGGGACAGGGTCTTC.

CDR3: CASSLGTGASTDTQYF. CDR3 coding DNA: TGTGCCAGCAGCTTAGGGACGGGGGCTAGCACAGATACGCAGTATTTT. This rearrangement joins TRBV7-2 to TRBJ2-3; possibly TRBD1 or TRBD2 for D (6 bases each). This CDR3 comprises 16 residues. Germline V gene data show CDR1 as SGHTA and CDR2 as FQGNSA. The V end lost 1 base, the J end lost 0 bases, and 11 bases lay between the germline ends.

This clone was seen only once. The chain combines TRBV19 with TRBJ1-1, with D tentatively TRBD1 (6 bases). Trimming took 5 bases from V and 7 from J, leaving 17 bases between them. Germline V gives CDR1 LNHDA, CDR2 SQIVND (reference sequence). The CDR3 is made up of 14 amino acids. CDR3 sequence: CASSATHREYEAFF. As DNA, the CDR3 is TGTGCCAGTAGTGCAACTCACAGGGAGTATGAAGCTTTCTTT.

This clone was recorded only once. In DNA form, the CDR3 reads TGTGCCAGCAGTTACCCCGGGACGGAGACCCAGTACTTC. Its protein product is CASSYPGTETQYF. This chain links TRBV6-5 with TRBJ2-5; D is perhaps TRBD1 or TRBD2 (5 bases each). The CDR3 runs 13 residues. V was pared by 2 bases and J by 5 bases, with 9 bases between. Germline assignment: CDR1 MNHEY and CDR2 SVGAGI.

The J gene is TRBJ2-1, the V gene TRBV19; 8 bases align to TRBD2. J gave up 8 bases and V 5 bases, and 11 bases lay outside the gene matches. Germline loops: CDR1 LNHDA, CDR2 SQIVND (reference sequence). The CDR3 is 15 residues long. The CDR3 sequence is CASSGVGGGMDEQFF. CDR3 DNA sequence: TGTGCCAGTAGTGGGGTGGGCGGGGGGATGGATGAGCAGTTCTTC.

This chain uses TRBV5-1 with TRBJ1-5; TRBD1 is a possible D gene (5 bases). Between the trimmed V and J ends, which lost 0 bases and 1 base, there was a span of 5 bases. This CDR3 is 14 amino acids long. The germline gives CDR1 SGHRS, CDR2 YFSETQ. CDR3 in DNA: TGCGCCAGCAGCTTGGAGGGGAGCAATCAGCCCCAGCATTTT. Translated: CASSLEGSNQPQHF.

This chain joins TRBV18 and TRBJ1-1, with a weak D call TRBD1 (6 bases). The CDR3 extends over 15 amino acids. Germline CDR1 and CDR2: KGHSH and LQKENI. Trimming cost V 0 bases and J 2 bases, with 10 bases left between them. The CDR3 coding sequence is TGTGCCAGCTCACCACCCGGGGGCGGTAACACTGAAGCTTTCTTT. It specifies CASSPPGGGNTEAFF.

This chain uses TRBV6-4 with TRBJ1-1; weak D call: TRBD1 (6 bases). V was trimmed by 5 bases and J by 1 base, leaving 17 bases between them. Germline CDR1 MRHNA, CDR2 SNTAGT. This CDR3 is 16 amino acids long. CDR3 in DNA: TGTGCCAGCAGTCCCCGGGACACTCTCCGGAACACTGAAGCTTTCTTT. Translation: CASSPRDTLRNTEAFF.

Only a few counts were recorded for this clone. CDR3 sequence (DNA): TGTGCCAGCAGCCTCTCAGGGGGATCCGGAAACACCATATATTTT. Encoded protein: CASSLSGGSGNTIYF. This chain connects TRBV5-6 to TRBJ1-3; 7 nucleotides match TRBD1. V lost 4 bases to trimming and J lost 4 bases; unmatched junction nucleotides: 8. CDR1 SGHDT and CDR2 YYEEEE come from the germline V gene. The CDR3 consists of 15 residues.

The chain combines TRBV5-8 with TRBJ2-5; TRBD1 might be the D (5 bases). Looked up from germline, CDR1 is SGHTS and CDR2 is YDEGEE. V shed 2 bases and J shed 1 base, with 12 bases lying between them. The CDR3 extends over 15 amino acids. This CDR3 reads CASSLTGRAQETQYF. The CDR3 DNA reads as TGTGCCAGCAGCTTAACCGGCAGGGCCCAAGAGACCCAGTACTTC.